The rows below give T cell receptor beta chains drawn from one sample of a study of blood T cell repertoires in COVID-19. Produced via immunoSEQ multiplex PCR; TCRdb's table is partial and in-frame only. The table records 80,000 to 90,000 clones, under 85% of them present only once. Input material: peripheral blood. Receptors were obtained from a woman in her 70s with acute or convalescent COVID-19. CDR3s include the opening cysteine and the closing phenylalanine or tryptophan. Each record gives: clone size, D gene, V gene, J gene, CDR3 protein, CDR3 DNA. The D gene is left open where the match is weak. Rows give clone size only sometimes, using once, few, many, or a class for an expanded clone.

>.|TRBD1|TRBV5-1|TRBJ1-5
CASSLTGTEHQPQHF
TGCGCCAGCAGCTTAACCGGGACAGAACATCAGCCCCAGCATTTT
>.|.|TRBV6-5|TRBJ1-5
CASSPQGNQPQHF
TGTGCCAGCAGTCCACAGGGTAATCAGCCCCAGCATTTT
>.|TRBD1|TRBV19|TRBJ2-7
CASSRRSGQENSEQYF
TGTGCCAGTAGCCGGCGCTCGGGACAGGAGAATAGCGAGCAGTACTTC
>.|.|TRBV28|TRBJ1-5
CASSLLVGNQPQHF
TGTGCCAGCAGTTTACTGGTAGGCAATCAGCCCCAGCATTTT
>.|.|TRBV3-1/TRBV3-2|TRBJ2-1
CASSQDGSGGIKFF
TGTGCCAGCAGCCAAGATGGTTCGGGGGGCATAAAGTTCTTC
>.|TRBD1|TRBV27|TRBJ2-7
CASSGQGLVYEQYF
TGTGCCAGCAGTGGACAGGGACTTGTCTACGAGCAGTACTTC
>.|.|TRBV5-1|TRBJ2-7
CASSKGQGYEQYF
TGCGCCAGCAGCAAAGGTCAGGGCTACGAGCAGTACTTC
>.|TRBD2|TRBV13|TRBJ2-7
CASSLSGRGEQYF
TGTGCCAGCAGCTTATCGGGGAGGGGCGAGCAGTACTTC
>.|TRBD1|TRBV5-1|TRBJ2-5
CASSLLQGIQETQYF
TGCGCCAGCAGCCTACTACAGGGGATACAAGAGACCCAGTACTTC
>.|TRBD2|TRBV24-1|TRBJ2-1
CATSDFSLAGSEQFF
TGTGCCACCAGTGATTTCTCACTAGCGGGGAGTGAGCAGTTCTTC
>.|.|TRBV4-2|TRBJ1-1
CASSLQKGTEAFF
TGTGCCAGCAGCCTCCAAAAGGGGACTGAAGCTTTCTTT
>.|TRBD2|TRBV5-6|TRBJ2-5
CASSYAGREGETQYF
TGTGCCAGCAGCTACGCAGGGAGGGAAGGAGAGACCCAGTACTTC
>.|TRBD2|TRBV9|TRBJ2-1
CASSASGGSGGAYEQFF
TGTGCCAGCAGCGCGAGTGGTGGTAGCGGGGGGGCATATGAGCAGTTCTTC
>once|.|TRBV5-4|TRBJ1-3
CASSLAPQGAGNTIYF
TGTGCCAGCAGCTTGGCCCCCCAGGGTGCTGGAAACACCATATATTTT
>.|.|TRBV2|TRBJ1-5
CASSRGGLGQPQHF
TGTGCCAGCAGCCGCGGGGGGCTAGGCCAGCCCCAGCATTTT
>.|.|TRBV12-3/TRBV12-4|TRBJ2-7
CASSVQGSYEQYF
TGTGCCAGCAGCGTACAGGGTTCCTACGAGCAGTACTTC
>once|TRBD2|TRBV4-2|TRBJ2-3
CASSQEGTSDGDTQYF
TGTGCCAGCAGCCAAGAGGGGACTAGCGACGGGGATACGCAGTATTTT
>.|TRBD1|TRBV3-1/TRBV3-2|TRBJ2-1
CASSHRDRVIF
TGTGCCAGCAGCCACCGGGACAGGGTCATCTTC
>.|TRBD1|TRBV5-4|TRBJ1-2
CASSLRDRTFYYGYTF
TGTGCCAGCAGCCTCCGGGACAGAACTTTTTACTATGGCTACACCTTC
>.|.|TRBV20-1|TRBJ1-1
CSAFGDAQAFF
TGCAGTGCCTTCGGGGATGCGCAAGCTTTCTTT
>.|TRBD1|TRBV28|TRBJ2-5
CASLARTGRPGETQYF
TGTGCCAGCCTGGCACGGACAGGGAGGCCGGGAGAGACCCAGTACTTC
>.|.|TRBV19|TRBJ1-1
CASSIPGLGMNTEAFF
TGTGCCAGTAGTATACCAGGGCTGGGGATGAACACTGAAGCTTTCTTT
>.|.|TRBV15|TRBJ1-2
CATSIEAGPRGYTF
TGTGCCACCAGCATCGAGGCAGGGCCACGTGGCTACACCTTC
>few|.|TRBV7-2|TRBJ1-6
CASSGRSGSPLHF
TGTGCCAGCAGTGGCCGGTCGGGGTCACCCCTCCACTTT
>.|.|TRBV5-1|TRBJ1-3
CASSLLAPGGSGNTIYF
TGCGCCAGCAGCTTGCTAGCACCGGGGGGCTCTGGAAACACCATATATTTT
>few|.|TRBV30|TRBJ2-1
CAWSRQVNEQFF
TGTGCCTGGAGTCGTCAGGTCAATGAGCAGTTCTTC
>.|.|TRBV11-2|TRBJ1-3
CASSLDEGRILTSGNTIYF
TGTGCCAGCAGCTTAGATGAGGGCAGAATCCTGACCTCTGGAAACACCATATATTTT
>.|.|TRBV6-5|TRBJ2-2
CASTRTANTGELFF
TGTGCCAGCACTCGGACAGCGAACACCGGGGAGCTGTTTTTT
>.|.|TRBV18|TRBJ1-1
CASSRQTVSQNTEAFF
TGTGCCAGCTCACGCCAGACAGTTAGTCAGAACACTGAAGCTTTCTTT
>.|.|TRBV19|TRBJ1-3
CASSIAPGTTGNTIYF
TGTGCCAGTAGTATAGCGCCCGGGACTACTGGAAACACCATATATTTT
>.|.|TRBV7-8|TRBJ1-6
CASSREVSSYNSPLHF
TGTGCCAGCAGCCGAGAAGTCAGCTCCTATAATTCACCCCTCCACTTT
>.|.|TRBV11-2|TRBJ1-1
CASSLDWRGKAEAFF
TGTGCCAGCAGCTTAGACTGGCGGGGAAAGGCTGAAGCTTTCTTT
>few|.|TRBV30|TRBJ1-2
CAWSVLRGGGYTF
TGTGCCTGGAGTGTGCTGCGGGGCGGGGGCTACACCTTC
>.|TRBD1|TRBV24-1|TRBJ1-1
CATSDRTGGSTEAFF
TGTGCCACCAGTGATCGGACAGGAGGGAGCACTGAAGCTTTCTTT
>.|TRBD1|TRBV11-3|TRBJ1-2
CASSLGDRVGDYGYTF
TGTGCCAGCAGCTTAGGGGACAGGGTAGGAGACTATGGCTACACCTTC
>.|.|TRBV2|TRBJ1-1
CASRQEINTEAFF
TGTGCCAGCAGGCAAGAGATTAACACTGAAGCTTTCTTT
>.|.|TRBV6-4|TRBJ2-1
CASSSGGKQFF
TGTGCCAGCAGTTCCGGCGGGAAGCAGTTCTTC
>.|.|TRBV5-8|TRBJ1-4
CASSFSGVNEKLFF
TGTGCCAGCAGCTTTTCAGGGGTGAATGAAAAACTGTTTTTT
>.|.|TRBV6-5|TRBJ1-1
CASRQVREDTEAFF
TGTGCCAGCAGACAGGTTAGGGAGGACACTGAAGCTTTCTTT
>.|.|TRBV30|TRBJ1-1
CALRFPYTEAFF
TGTGCCTTGCGATTTCCTTACACTGAAGCTTTCTTT
>.|.|TRBV7-3|TRBJ2-3
CASSLEGSTDTQYF
TGTGCCAGCAGCTTGGAGGGCAGCACAGATACGCAGTATTTT
>.|.|TRBV14|TRBJ1-2
CASIASTKGANYGYTF
TGTGCCAGCATAGCATCAACAAAAGGGGCGAACTATGGCTACACCTTC
>.|TRBD1|TRBV5-1|TRBJ1-6
CASSLTTGGKSLHF
TGCGCCAGCAGTTTAACCACAGGGGGCAAATCCCTCCACTTT
>.|.|TRBV5-1|TRBJ1-1
CASKYRLNTEAFF
TGCGCCAGCAAGTACAGATTGAACACTGAAGCTTTCTTT